This TCR beta chain was documented in a study of patients and donors after allogeneic stem cell transplantation. TCRdb used MiXCR to reprocess the RT-PCR reads, holding one entry per CDR3 protein. The repertoire consists of fewer than 500,000 distinct CDR3 sequences, with 16% occurring once and the leading ten covering 6.5% to 7.5%. This CDR3 spans 16 amino acids. Germline CDR1 is LGHNT and CDR2 is FRNRAP. Concerning this clonotype itself: One junction end does not reproduce the germline sequence, and a read error may be involved.

This clonotype originated in a human donor who was either an allogeneic HSCT recipient or a stem cell or donor lymphocyte infusion donor (not recorded which). It is not recorded whose cells these are; they may come from a transplant donor. The J gene is TRBJ2-7, the V gene TRBV12-5, with D perhaps TRBD1 (5 bases). Sequenced input: blood, either unsorted or a sorted T cell fraction (not recorded which). CDR3 loop: CASCFRAGIVTYEQYF. In DNA form, the CDR3 reads TGTGCTAGTTGTTTTCGAGCAGGGATTGTCACCTACGAGCAGTACTTC. Drawing the rest from reference TRBV12-5 and TRBJ2-7, the complete variable domain is DARVTQTPRHKVTEMGQEVTMRCQPILGHNTVFWYRQTMMQGLELLAYFRNRAPLDDSGMPKDRFSAEMPDATLATLKIQPSEPRDSAVYFCASCFRAGIVTYEQYFGPGTRLTVT.